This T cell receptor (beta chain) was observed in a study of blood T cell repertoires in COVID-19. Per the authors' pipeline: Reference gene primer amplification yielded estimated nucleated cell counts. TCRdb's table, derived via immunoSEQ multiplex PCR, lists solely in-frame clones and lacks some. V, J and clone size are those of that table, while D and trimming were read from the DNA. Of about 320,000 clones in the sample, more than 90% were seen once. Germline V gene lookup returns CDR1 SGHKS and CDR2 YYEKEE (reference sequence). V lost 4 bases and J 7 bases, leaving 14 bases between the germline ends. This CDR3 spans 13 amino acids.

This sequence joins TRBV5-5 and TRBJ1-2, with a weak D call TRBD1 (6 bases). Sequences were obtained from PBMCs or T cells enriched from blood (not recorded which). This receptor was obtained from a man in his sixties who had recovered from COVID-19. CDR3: CASSIKTGTGYTF. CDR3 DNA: TGTGCCAGCAGCATCAAAACAGGGACTGGCTACACCTTC.